What follows are 10 T cell receptor beta chains derived from one specimen sequenced in a study of blood T cell repertoires in COVID-19. Clones were read by immunoSEQ multiplex PCR, and TCRdb kept only the in-frame ones, dropping some. Of 150,000 to 180,000 clones listed, more than 65% are singletons. The sample consisted of peripheral blood. These TCRs come from a woman between 50 and 59 years old with acute or convalescent COVID-19.

CDR3 bases: TGTGCCAGCAGCTTAGTCGGCAGGGGGCTTCAAAGCACAGATACGCAGTATTTT. Amino acids: CASSLVGRGLQSTDTQYF. The chain joins TRBV11-2 to TRBJ2-3; 8 nucleotides align to TRBD1. The V gene end was trimmed by 1 base and the J gene end by 0 bases; junction bases not matched to a gene: 9. The CDR3 loop spans 18 amino acids. Germline values: CDR1 SGHAT, CDR2 FQNNGV.

CDR3 sequence reads: CASSEEEGQPQHF. The CDR3 bases are TGTGCCAGCAGTGAGGAGGAGGGTCAGCCCCAGCATTTT. This chain joins TRBV6-4 and TRBJ1-5; no clear D gene. V lost 3 bases and J 6 bases, leaving 9 bases between the germline ends. In germline, CDR1 is MRHNA, CDR2 SNTAGT. The CDR3 contains 13 residues.

V usage is TRBV11-2 and J usage is TRBJ2-7; D is undetermined. V shed 2 bases and J shed 0 bases, with 14 bases lying between them. Per germline, CDR1 SGHAT and CDR2 FQNNGV. This CDR3 contains 16 residues. CDR3 residues: CASSLSLAPVSYEQYF. Written as DNA, the CDR3 is TGTGCCAGCAGCTTATCCCTGGCCCCTGTCTCCTACGAGCAGTACTTC.

The V call is TRBV10-3, the J call TRBJ2-7; 9 nucleotides line up with TRBD1. Trimming at V came to 6 bases and at J to 3 bases, leaving 9 bases not matched to a gene. This CDR3 has 15 residues. The germline V gene has CDR1 ENHRY and CDR2 SYGVKD. Here the CDR3 reads CAIRDPGQGDYEQYF. The CDR3 nucleotides are TGTGCCATCAGGGATCCGGGACAGGGAGACTACGAGCAGTACTTC.

This sequence joins TRBV5-1 and TRBJ1-5; perhaps TRBD1 as D (6 bases). The V gene's germline CDR1 is SGHRS and CDR2 YFSETQ. Trimming pared 0 bases from V and 5 bases from J, leaving 9 bases between. The CDR3 consists of 14 residues. The CDR3 sequence is CASSLAPGDQPQHF. For the CDR3, the DNA is TGCGCCAGCAGCTTGGCCCCAGGGGATCAGCCCCAGCATTTT.

The chain links TRBV4-3 to TRBJ1-1; D gene ambiguous. Germline CDR1 reads LGHNA; CDR2 reads YSLEER. There are 13 residues in the CDR3. V was shortened by 4 bases and J by 4 bases, with 10 bases between the two germline ends. As DNA, the CDR3 is TGCGCCAGCAGCCTAACGGTATCCACTGAAGCTTTCTTT. It specifies CASSLTVSTEAFF.

This chain links TRBV6-5 with TRBJ2-1, with TRBD1 as a possible D gene (6 bases). CDR3 length: 13 amino acids. Germline assignment: CDR1 MNHEY and CDR2 SVGAGI. Trimming took 7 bases from V and 5 from J, leaving 12 bases between them. CDR3 coding DNA: TGTGCCAGCACGCAGGGGCCCCACAATGAGCAGTTCTTC. Its translation: CASTQGPHNEQFF.

V usage is TRBV6-1 and J usage is TRBJ2-4; 7 nucleotides agree with TRBD1. The length of the CDR3 is 17 residues. Germline V gene lookup returns CDR1 MNHNS and CDR2 SASEGT. The V segment lost 1 base and the J segment 7 bases; nucleotides outside the gene matches: 13. Here the CDR3 reads CASSEVGGLGSGNIQYF. The CDR3 DNA is TGTGCCAGCAGTGAAGTAGGGGGCCTGGGATCGGGGAACATTCAGTACTTC.

The rearrangement links TRBV7-3 to TRBJ2-1; D gene unclear. There are 16 residues in the CDR3. CDR1 is SGHTA and CDR2 is FQGTGA in the germline V gene. V lost 2 bases and J 0 bases, leaving 11 bases between the germline ends. CDR3 loop: CASSLSGRTSYNEQFF. In nucleotides, the CDR3 is TGTGCCAGCAGCTTATCTGGCAGAACCTCCTACAATGAGCAGTTCTTC.

The chain combines TRBV21-1 with TRBJ1-5; the table names TRBD1, a call not compared with the DNA. TRBV21-1 is a pseudogene. This CDR3 has 18 residues. The CDR3 region has the DNA TGTGCCAGCAGCAAAGGGATTAGACAGAATTATAGCAATCAGCCCCAGCATTTT. It yields the protein CASSKGIRQNYSNQPQHF.